This T cell receptor (beta chain) was retrieved from a study of OX40 agonist ivuxolimab in advanced cancers. Study-wide results and limits: Low clonal expansion, among the lowest seen, marked partial responders at 0.1-3.0 mg/kg.

Method: immunoSEQ multiplex PCR; TCRdb's copy keeps in-frame clones and lacks some. The repertoire holds tens of thousands of clones, around 85% seen once, with 1.5% to 2% in the top ten. Regarding this clone: Its specificity is unknown.

The source was CD4+ or CD8+ T cells sorted from blood, collected in a trial of the OX40 agonist ivuxolimab. The TCR was taken from an adult with an advanced solid tumor such as melanoma, head and neck, liver or kidney cancer.

CDR3: CASSPPGAGTGELFF. CDR3 in DNA: TGTGCCAGCTCACCACCGGGGGCAGGTACCGGGGAGCTGTTTTTT. V and J are TRBV18 and TRBJ2-2; tentative D call: TRBD1 (6 bases). Looked up from germline, CDR1 is KGHSH and CDR2 is LQKENI. The V and J ends lost 0 bases and 5 bases respectively, with 10 bases between them. This CDR3 is built from 15 residues.